This T cell receptor beta chain was sequenced for a study of monozygotic twins with cystic fibrosis. On the study more broadly: Roughly 3 micrograms of fragmented DNA underwent around 15 PCR cycles for library preparation.

Germline CDR1 reads MNHEY; CDR2 reads SMNVEV (reference sequence). Trimming took off 3 bases at V and 3 bases at J, with 12 bases between the two ends. The CDR3 is 14 residues long. Worth noting for this clone: Its cognate antigen is unknown.

Overall study findings and caveats: Unrelated CF individuals shared fewer identical clonotypes than monozygotic CF twins. Median Simpson clonality of about 0.01 suggested naive T cells predominated.

TCRdb's copy holds only in-frame clones and misses some; the assay was immunoSEQ multiplex PCR. Altogether some 14,000 clones are present, approximately 98% being singletons, with the ten largest covering around 0.37%. Input material: blood. The V and J genes are TRBV27 and TRBJ2-7; D is ambiguous. The sequence derives from a girl aged 2-10 years with cystic fibrosis. Here the CDR3 DNA reads TGTGCCAGCAGTTTGCGTGGTATATTCTACGAGCAGTACTTC. It specifies CASSLRGIFYEQYF.